This paragraph covers one TCR beta chain sequence. Its antigen is not known. These data originate in a study of vaccination effects on CD4 cells after COVID-19. Findings of the study overall: Convalescent patients were few in the study, and early post-infection timepoints were absent.

Germline loops: CDR1 SQVTM, CDR2 ANQGSEA. This CDR3 spans 15 amino acids. The germline V and J ends were trimmed by 0 bases and 6 bases, with 14 bases remaining between them. With the ViraFEST assay, the study expanded antigen-specific CD4+ T cells using viral peptide pools, then sequenced them. The culture ran for roughly ten days before CD4+ T cells were isolated. Each participant was administered two doses of either the BNT162b2 or the mRNA-1273 vaccine. Measured with immunoSEQ multiplex PCR; TCRdb has only the in-frame clones, and not every one. The sample holds 25,000 or so clones; around 79% are singletons and the top ten take about 8.3%.

The sequence was collected from a human donor who received a COVID-19 vaccine. Sequenced material: CD4+ T cells from PBMCs cultured with SARS-CoV-2 spike peptides, taken after COVID-19 vaccination. The rearrangement joins TRBV29-1 to TRBJ2-2; D gene unclear. CDR3 coding DNA: TGCAGCGTTGAAGATGTTAGGGTTTCTGCCGGGGAGCTGTTTTTT. It specifies CSVEDVRVSAGELFF.